This T cell receptor (beta chain) was sequenced in a study of tumor-infiltrating lymphocytes in glioblastoma multiforme. Trimming at V came to 11 bases and at J to 5 bases, leaving 11 bases not matched to a gene. The CDR3 runs 13 residues. CDR1 is MNHEY and CDR2 is SVGEGT in the germline V gene. Three nested ARM-PCR rounds with V-beta and C-beta primers built TCRB libraries. TCRdb recomputed calls from the multiplex PCR reads with MiXCR, one row per CDR3 protein. The sample has about 15,000 distinct CDR3 sequences, 65% to 75% seen once. Sequenced: brain tumor tissue. This chain joins TRBV6-2 or TRBV6-3 and TRBJ2-7; 8 bases align to TRBD1. This clonotype was obtained from a male donor with glioblastoma. The CDR3 reads CAGTETGANEQYF. CDR3 coding DNA: TGTGCCGGCACTGAGACAGGGGCTAACGAGCAGTACTTC.